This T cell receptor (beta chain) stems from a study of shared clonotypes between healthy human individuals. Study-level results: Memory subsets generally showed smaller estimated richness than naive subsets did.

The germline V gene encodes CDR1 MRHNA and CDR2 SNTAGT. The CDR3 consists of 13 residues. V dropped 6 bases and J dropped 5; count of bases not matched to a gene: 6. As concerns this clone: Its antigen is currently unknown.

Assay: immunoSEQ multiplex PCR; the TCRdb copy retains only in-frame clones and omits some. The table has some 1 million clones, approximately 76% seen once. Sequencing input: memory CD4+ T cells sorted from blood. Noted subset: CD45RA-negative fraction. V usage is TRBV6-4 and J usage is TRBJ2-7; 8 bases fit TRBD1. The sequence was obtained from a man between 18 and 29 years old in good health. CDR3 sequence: CASSWDRRNEQYF. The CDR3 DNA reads TGTGCCAGCAGCTGGGACAGGCGAAACGAGCAGTACTTC.